This TCR delta chain originates from a study of gamma-delta chains in newborns, infants, children. For the study at large: Microbial exposure reportedly drives polyclonal innate γδ T cell expansion after birth.

To note about this clone: The translation of this DNA and the TCRdb protein of a much larger clone differ at residue 6, probably owing to a read error; the protein shown here is translated from the DNA.

TCRdb re-processed the reads via CATT. The data show around 1,600 delta-chain clones, with roughly 1.1% seen just once and roughly two fifths held by the top ten. V shed 3 bases and J 3 bases; nucleotides not matched to a gene: 19. This CDR3 has 20 residues. Germline V CDR1 and CDR2: GEAIGNYY, EKD. The J gene is TRDJ1, the V gene TRDV2, with 12 bases fitting TRDD3. The sample was blood. This receptor was taken from a child who was a newborn, infant or young child, either healthy, febrile or measles-vaccinated (not recorded which). Here the CDR3 reads CACDHIGPTGGYSIPDKLIF. Written as DNA, the CDR3 is TGTGCCTGTGACCACATCGGGCCTACTGGGGGATACTCAATACCCGATAAACTCATCTTT.